This TCR beta chain was recovered during a study of T cell therapy after organ transplantation. With regard to this clone: What it recognizes is unknown.

Whole-study findings and limits: Antirejection and antiviral medication effects could not be assessed.

Germline lookup yields CDR1 LGHNA and CDR2 YSLEER. The CDR3 covers 15 residues. V was trimmed by 1 base and J by 5 bases, leaving 14 bases between them. Sequencing used immunoSEQ multiplex PCR; TCRdb keeps in-frame clones, though not all of them. The sample consists of 51,000 or so clones, approximately 94% of them appearing once. The clonotype was recovered from a human patient who had received a solid organ transplant and had CMV disease. The material sequenced was CD8+ T cells from blood, taken before autologous CMV-specific T cell therapy. The chain employs TRBV4-3 and TRBJ1-2; D gene ambiguous. DNA for the CDR3: TGCGCCAGCAGCCAAGGTACGAACTATCGATATGGCTACACCTTC. It encodes CASSQGTNYRYGYTF.